Listed below are T cell receptor beta chains from one sample, sequenced in a study of OX40 agonist ivuxolimab in advanced cancers. Data came from immunoSEQ multiplex PCR; TCRdb stores just in-frame clones and leaves some out. The profile covers 84,000 or so clones, with over 65% appearing a single time and around 2.7% taken by the ten largest. The sequencing used CD4+ or CD8+ T cells sorted from blood, collected in a trial of the OX40 agonist ivuxolimab. Receptor source: an adult with an advanced solid tumor such as melanoma, head and neck, liver or kidney cancer. CDR3s include the opening cysteine and the closing phenylalanine or tryptophan. The D gene is left open where the match is weak. Size is stated for part of the rows, as once, few or many counts, or as a class when the clone is expanded.

>TRBD1|TRBJ1-1|TRBV10-3|NA
TGTGCCATCAGTGAGTCGATGGACAGGGATGAAGCTTTCTTT
CAISESMDRDEAFF
>TRBD2|TRBJ2-3|TRBV5-4|NA
TGTGCCAGCAGCCGGCAGCGGGGGGTTCAAGGAGATACGCAGTATTTT
CASSRQRGVQGDTQYF
>TRBD2|TRBJ2-3|TRBV28|NA
TGTGCCAGCAGTTTGAAAGCGGGGGGCACAGATACGCAGTATTTT
CASSLKAGGTDTQYF
>NA|TRBJ1-2|TRBV7-9|NA
TGTGCCAGCAGCTCGGACAGCCCCTATGGCTACACCTTC
CASSSDSPYGYTF
>NA|TRBJ1-1|TRBV19|NA
TGTGCCAGTAGTCCTCAGTTGAACACTGAAGCTTTCTTT
CASSPQLNTEAFF
>NA|TRBJ1-4|TRBV4-1|NA
TGCGCCAGCAGCGCGCCGGGATCAACTAATGAAAAACTGTTTTTT
CASSAPGSTNEKLFF
>TRBD1|TRBJ1-5|TRBV5-5|NA
TGTGCCAGCAGCTTGCAGGACAGGGACAATCAGCCCCAGCATTTT
CASSLQDRDNQPQHF
>NA|TRBJ1-4|TRBV5-1|NA
TGCGCCAGCAGCTTGGAGACAGGAAAAGGAGAAAAACTGTTTTTT
CASSLETGKGEKLFF
>TRBD2|TRBJ2-5|TRBV4-3|NA
TGCGCCAGCAGCCAAGATGGACAGCGGGGGGCCCAGTACTTC
CASSQDGQRGAQYF
>NA|TRBJ1-1|TRBV13|NA
TGTGCCAGCAGCGTACGTAGGAGCACTGAAGCTTTCTTT
CASSVRRSTEAFF
>NA|TRBJ2-3|TRBV5-1|once
TGCGCCAGCAGCTTGGGGGGGCGGGATACGCAGTATTTT
CASSLGGRDTQYF
>TRBD1|TRBJ2-7|TRBV27|NA
TGTGCCAGCAGTTCCCCGACAGGGGGCTCCTACGAGCAGTACTTC
CASSSPTGGSYEQYF
>NA|TRBJ1-3|TRBV28|NA
TGTGCCAGCAGCTTAGTGAGCTCTGGAAACACCATATATTTT
CASSLVSSGNTIYF
>NA|TRBJ1-6|TRBV19|NA
TGTGCCAGTAGTAGGCCAGGGGACGGTAATTCACCCCTCCACTTT
CASSRPGDGNSPLHF
>NA|TRBJ1-1|TRBV9|once
TGTGCCAGCAGCGTAGTAACCAGGAACACTGAAGCTTTCTTT
CASSVVTRNTEAFF
>NA|TRBJ2-7|TRBV7-9|NA
TGTGCCAGCAGCCCGGAAGGGGACAAGCAGTACTTC
CASSPEGDKQYF
>NA|TRBJ1-3|TRBV6-5|NA
TGTGCCAGCAGTTACTCGGAGAACGGAAACACCATATATTTT
CASSYSENGNTIYF